Shown below are 21 T cell receptor beta chains from a single sample sequenced in a study of breast tumors, draining lymph nodes, adjacent tissues. Samples came from axillary lymph nodes draining the breast cancer. Using its own MiXCR run on the multiplex PCR reads, TCRdb lists one record per CDR3 protein. Of around 130,000 distinct CDR3 sequences in the sample, around a third were seen once. The sample consisted of axillary lymph node tissue. These receptors were obtained from a female donor with breast cancer. Some clones in this sample may be carry-over from other donors' samples.

Regarding this clonotype: A much larger clone sits a single nucleotide away, making a read error possible. Here the CDR3 DNA reads TGTGCCAGCAGTTACTCGGGACAGGGATGTTCACCCCTCCACTTT. Translating gives CASSYSGQGCSPLHF. This sequence joins TRBV6-6 and TRBJ1-6; 9 positions agree with TRBD1. The CDR3 length is 15 residues. Germline V gives CDR1 MNHNY, CDR2 SVGAGI (reference sequence). V shed 0 bases, J shed 9 bases, and the junction held 3 bases outside the gene matches.

This clonotype was seen many times. The chain carries TRBV18 and TRBJ2-3, with D unresolved. CDR3 length: 12 residues. Trimming left V 6 bases short and J 3 bases short, with 7 bases between. Germline V gene lookup returns CDR1 KGHSH and CDR2 LQKENI. Here the CDR3 reads CASSAATDTQYF. In DNA, the CDR3 is TGTGCCAGCTCGGCGGCAACAGATACGCAGTATTTT.

There are many counts of this clonotype. The chain uses TRBV6-2 or TRBV6-3 and TRBJ1-5, with 7 bases identical to TRBD1. Unmatched junction bases numbered 10, after V lost 7 bases and J lost 4 bases. The CDR3 is 15 amino acids. The germline V gene has CDR1 MNHEY and CDR2 SVGEGT. In DNA form, the CDR3 reads TGTGCCAGCACCCCCGTGGGCAGGGGGAATCAGCCCCAGCATTTT. It translates to CASTPVGRGNQPQHF.

The chain is built from TRBV7-9 and TRBJ2-7; 11 nucleotides match TRBD1. CDR1 and CDR2 (germline): SEHNR, FQNEAQ (reference sequence). CDR3 length: 14 amino acids. The trim removed 4 bases at V and 6 bases at J, leaving 5 bases unmatched. In nucleotides, the CDR3 is TGTGCCAGCAGCTCCCTGGGGACAGGGGGCGAGCAGTACTTC. It yields the protein CASSSLGTGGEQYF. The full variable domain, completed using reference TRBV7-9 and TRBJ2-7, is DTGVSQNPRHKITKRGQNVTFRCDPISEHNRLYWYRQTLGQGPEFLTYFQNEAQLEKSRLLSDRFSAERPKGSFSTLEIQRTEQGDSAMYLCASSSLGTGGEQYFGPGTRLTVT.

This clonotype came up once. CDR3 DNA sequence: TGTGCCAGCAGCTTAGGAGCGGGGACTAGCTACGCAGATACGCAGTATTTT. It codes for CASSLGAGTSYADTQYF. J is TRBJ2-3 and V is TRBV11-3, with TRBD2 matching over 9 bases. V shed 1 base and J 4 bases; nucleotides not matched to a gene: 9. CDR1 and CDR2 from the germline V gene are SGHNT and YENEEA. This CDR3 is built from 17 residues. Full variable domain (outside the CDR3, taken from reference TRBV11-3 and TRBJ2-3): EAGVVQSPRYKIIEKKQPVAFWCNPISGHNTLYWYLQNLGQGPELLIRYENEEAVDDSQLPKDRFSAERLKGVDSTLKIQPAELGDSAVYLCASSLGAGTSYADTQYFGPGTRLTVL.

The chain has TRBV11-2 and TRBJ2-2; D is perhaps TRBD1 (6 bases). Trimming removed 5 bases at V and 0 bases at J, with 13 bases between. This CDR3 is 16 amino acids long. Germline V gives CDR1 SGHAT, CDR2 FQNNGV. CDR3: CASSKEQGANTGELFF. DNA for the CDR3: TGTGCCAGCAGCAAGGAACAGGGCGCGAACACCGGGGAGCTGTTTTTT.

This clonotype was detected ten times or more. The genes are TRBV6-2 or TRBV6-3 and TRBJ1-5; 11 nucleotides agree with TRBD1. The CDR3 is made up of 14 amino acids. Trimming at V came to 7 bases and at J to 5 bases, leaving 4 bases not matched to a gene. Germline CDR1 MNHEY, CDR2 SVGEGT. The CDR3 sequence is CASTGGQGDQPQHF. As DNA, the CDR3 is TGTGCCAGCACTGGGGGACAGGGGGATCAGCCCCAGCATTTT.

This clonotype has ten or more counts. The chain combines TRBV15 with TRBJ2-2; D gene ambiguous. The V and J ends lost 0 bases and 4 bases respectively, with 9 bases between them. Germline loops: CDR1 LNHNV, CDR2 YYDKDF (reference sequence). The CDR3 is made up of 15 amino acids. The CDR3 spells CATSREFTGTGELFF. In DNA form, the CDR3 reads TGTGCCACCAGCAGAGAATTTACTGGCACCGGGGAGCTGTTTTTT. Full variable domain (rest looked up from reference TRBV15 and TRBJ2-2): DAMVIQNPRYQVTQFGKPVTLSCSQTLNHNVMYWYQQKSSQAPKLLFHYYDKDFNNEADTPDNFQSRRPNTSFCFLDIRSPGLGDTAMYLCATSREFTGTGELFFGEGSRLTVL.

This rearrangement joins TRBV20-1 to TRBJ2-3, with TRBD2 matching 7 bases. The CDR3 is 14 amino acids. The trim removed 3 bases at V and 3 bases at J, leaving 6 bases unmatched. Germline loops: CDR1 DFQATT, CDR2 SNEGSKA (reference sequence). The CDR3 DNA follows: TGCAGTGCTAGGGCTAGAGCGGGGACAGATACGCAGTATTTT. Translated, it gives CSARARAGTDTQYF.

Comments on this clonotype: A much larger clone lies a single base off, so this may be a read error. In this CDR3 the conserved last residue, phenylalanine or tryptophan, is missing, so a read error is likely. The chain combines TRBV6-1 with TRBJ2-1; no clear D gene. The germline V and J ends were trimmed by 5 bases and 8 bases, with 10 bases remaining between them. The germline V gene has CDR1 MNHNS and CDR2 SASEGT. The CDR3 spans 12 residues. The CDR3 region is CASSTPGYEQFL. CDR3 bases: TGTGCCAGCAGTACGCCAGGCTATGAGCAGTTCCTC.

The chain carries TRBV5-1 and TRBJ1-1; 8 bases fit TRBD1. This CDR3 comprises 15 residues. CDR1 and CDR2 from the germline V gene are SGHRS and YFSETQ. J was trimmed by 3 bases and V by 0 bases; bases with no gene match: 4. The DNA of the CDR3 is TGCGCCAGCAGCTTGGTGGGACAGGTACACACTGAAGCTTTCTTT. Translated: CASSLVGQVHTEAFF.

This clonotype showed up just a few times. This clone may be a read error of a much larger clone one base away. This sequence joins TRBV5-8 and TRBJ2-1, with D maybe TRBD1 (6 bases). The germline V and J ends were trimmed by 4 bases and 1 base, with 15 bases remaining between them. CDR3 length: 16 amino acids. Germline V gene lookup returns CDR1 SGHTS and CDR2 YDEGEE. For the CDR3, the DNA is TGTGCCAGCAGCCCAAGACAGGCTTCGTCCTACAATGAGCAGTTCTTC. Amino acid sequence: CASSPRQASSYNEQFF.

The table lists this clonotype with a few counts. The V call is TRBV20-1, the J call TRBJ1-1, with 8 bases identical to TRBD1. CDR3 size: 14 residues. V shed 2 bases, J shed 1 base, and the junction held 3 bases outside the gene matches. Germline V gene lookup returns CDR1 DFQATT and CDR2 SNEGSKA (reference sequence). CDR3 nucleotide sequence: TGCAGTGCTAGATTAGGGACAGGGAACACTGAAGCTTTCTTT. This translates into CSARLGTGNTEAFF.

The V and J genes are TRBV4-1 and TRBJ1-1, with D perhaps TRBD1 (6 bases). The CDR3 is 15 residues long. V was shortened by 2 bases and J by 9 bases, with 19 bases between the two germline ends. CDR1 is MGHRA and CDR2 is YSYEKL in the germline V gene. CDR3 sequence reads: CASSQNPSDSVKAFF. CDR3 coding DNA: TGCGCCAGCAGCCAAAATCCCTCGGACAGCGTAAAAGCTTTCTTT.

This clonotype was detected ten times or more. This sequence joins TRBV6-5 and TRBJ2-5; D ambiguous. V lost 6 bases, J lost 0 bases, and 8 bases lay in between. The CDR3 is made up of 13 amino acids. Germline V gives CDR1 MNHEY, CDR2 SVGAGI. CDR3 DNA sequence: TGTGCCAGCAGCTCAGACAACCAAGAGACCCAGTACTTC. This encodes CASSSDNQETQYF.

The chain employs TRBV7-2 and TRBJ2-5; D might be TRBD1 or TRBD2, each matching 6 bases. V was trimmed by 5 bases and J by 2 bases, leaving 12 bases between them. The germline V gene encodes CDR1 SGHTA and CDR2 FQGNSA. The length of the CDR3 is 14 residues. CDR3 loop: CASSIQGRQETQYF. In nucleotides, the CDR3 is TGTGCCAGCAGCATCCAGGGGAGGCAAGAGACCCAGTACTTC.

The V and J genes are TRBV7-9 and TRBJ1-1; D gene unclear. Trimming pared 2 bases from V and 1 base from J, leaving 8 bases between. The germline V gene has CDR1 SEHNR and CDR2 FQNEAQ (reference sequence). The CDR3 runs 14 residues. This CDR3 reads CASSLPAPNTEAFF. For the CDR3, the DNA is TGTGCCAGCAGCTTACCAGCACCGAACACTGAAGCTTTCTTT. Looking up the rest from reference TRBV7-9 and TRBJ1-1 gives the full variable domain: DTGVSQNPRHKITKRGQNVTFRCDPISEHNRLYWYRQTLGQGPEFLTYFQNEAQLEKSRLLSDRFSAERPKGSFSTLEIQRTEQGDSAMYLCASSLPAPNTEAFFGQGTRLTVV.

The rearrangement uses TRBV7-6 and TRBJ2-2; D unclear. The CDR3 consists of 14 residues. Deletions cut 2 bases from V and 4 bases from J, with 8 bases between. The germline V gene encodes CDR1 SGHVS and CDR2 FNYEAQ. The CDR3 nucleotides read TGTGCCAGCAGCTTATCCCAAGTCACCGGGGAGCTGTTTTTT. This codes for CASSLSQVTGELFF. Looking up the rest from reference TRBV7-6 and TRBJ2-2 gives the full variable domain: GAGVSQSPRYKVTKRGQDVALRCDPISGHVSLYWYRQALGQGPEFLTYFNYEAQQDKSGLPNDRFSAERPEGSISTLTIQRTEQRDSAMYRCASSLSQVTGELFFGEGSRLTVL.

V and J are TRBV7-2 and TRBJ1-6, with TRBD1 identical over 7 bases. The CDR3 runs to 14 residues. CDR1 is SGHTA and CDR2 is FQGNSA in the germline V gene. The junction had 8 bases not matched to a gene; V was cut back by 3 bases and J by 12 bases. The CDR3 is CASSLANRGEPLHF. The CDR3 DNA is TGTGCCAGCAGCTTGGCTAACAGGGGAGAACCCCTCCACTTT.

In its sample, this clonotype was seen many times. V and J are TRBV6-5 and TRBJ2-3; D is ambiguous. V lost 6 bases and J lost 0, with 13 bases in between. The CDR3 runs 15 residues. Germline loops: CDR1 MNHEY, CDR2 SVGAGI. In DNA form, the CDR3 reads TGTGCCAGCAGCACGACTGACGCAAGCACAGATACGCAGTATTTT. This translates into CASSTTDASTDTQYF.

This clonotype was counted many times. A read error is possible here, since a much larger clone lies one base away. J is TRBJ2-5 and V is TRBV4-1; D is undetermined. Looked up from germline, CDR1 is MGHRA and CDR2 is YSYEKL. The CDR3 covers 12 residues. The CDR3: CASSHPQETRYF. In DNA form, the CDR3 reads TGCGCCAGCAGCCATCCACAAGAGACCCGGTACTTC.